The 17 T cell receptor beta chains presented below share a single source sample, sequenced in a study of neurological immune-mediated disorders (dated by TCRdb to about 2019). The library was built by means of 5' RACE. The instrument given in TCRdb is Illumina HiSeq 2500. Through fastp at Q25 and MiXCR, TCRdb rebuilt clones from the public reads, retaining in-frame beta chains. Entries are consolidated by CDR3 protein sequence, retaining the most common genes and DNA. This sample gives tens of thousands of distinct CDR3 sequences in total; 10% to 13% of them show up just once. The ten top clones hold about 9.6% of the sample. The time point label corresponds to: longitudinal time-point 1 (baseline). Sample: PBMCs. These receptors were collected from a man in his thirties or forties in good health.

This clonotype was picked up many times. The V and J genes are TRBV19 and TRBJ1-1, with D unclear. The ends were cut back, 5 bases at V and 1 base at J, with 11 bases in the middle. The germline V gene has CDR1 LNHDA and CDR2 SQIVND (reference sequence). The CDR3 loop spans 14 amino acids. CDR3 nucleotide sequence: TGTGCCAGTAGTGAAGAGACAAGGAACACTGAAGCTTTCTTT. Translating gives CASSEETRNTEAFF. Together with reference TRBV19 and TRBJ1-1, the CDR3 gives the full variable domain: DGGITQSPKYLFRKEGQNVTLSCEQNLNHDAMYWYRQDPGQGLRLIYYSQIVNDFQKGDIAEGYSVSREKKESFPLTVTSAQKNPTAFYLCASSEETRNTEAFFGQGTRLTVV.

This clonotype has ten or more counts. This rearrangement joins TRBV5-1 to TRBJ1-1; D not resolved. The CDR3 contains 14 residues. Trimming pared 0 bases from V and 4 bases from J, leaving 10 bases between. Per germline, CDR1 SGHRS and CDR2 YFSETQ. CDR3 region: CASSLDIGSTEAFF. The CDR3 DNA follows: TGCGCCAGCAGCTTGGATATAGGGAGCACTGAAGCTTTCTTT.

This clonotype was counted ten times or more. The chain is built from TRBV29-1 and TRBJ2-3; D is perhaps TRBD2 (7 bases). The V gene lost 7 bases and the J gene lost 2 bases, with 16 bases spanning the gap. Per the germline V gene, CDR1 is SQVTM and CDR2 is ANQGSEA. This CDR3 spans 14 amino acids. The CDR3 DNA is TGCAGCGGCCGGGATGCGGGGGCCACAGATACGCAGTATTTT. It yields the protein CSGRDAGATDTQYF.

This clonotype was observed many times. This chain links TRBV28 with TRBJ2-3; weak D call: TRBD2 (5 bases). Between the trimmed V and J ends, which lost 6 bases and 6 bases, there was a span of 19 bases. Germline V lookup: CDR1 MDHEN, CDR2 SYDVKM. This CDR3 has 15 amino acids. The CDR3 is CASSSAGSPTDTQYF. DNA of the CDR3: TGTGCCAGCAGCTCCGCGGGTAGCCCAACGGATACGCAGTATTTT.

This clonotype was observed at least ten times. The CDR3 sequence: CASSLYGLPQETQYF. The CDR3, as DNA: TGTGCCAGCAGTTTATATGGGCTACCGCAAGAGACCCAGTACTTC. V is TRBV27 and J is TRBJ2-5, with D uncertain. This CDR3 comprises 15 residues. Deletions cut 1 base from V and 2 bases from J, with 11 bases between. Germline V CDR1 and CDR2: MNHEY, SMNVEV (reference sequence).

This clonotype was found many times. The chain employs TRBV2 and TRBJ2-7, with a tentative D call TRBD1 (5 bases). CDR1 and CDR2 from the germline V gene are SNHLY and FYNNEI. CDR3 size: 12 residues. V was clipped by 7 bases and J by 3 bases, with 10 bases between them. The CDR3 coding sequence is TGTGCCAGCAATACAGGCTTCTACGAGCAGTACTTC. It yields the protein CASNTGFYEQYF.

This clonotype has a count of ten or more. The CDR3 bases are TGCAGTGCTAGAGGCGGACTAGCGGGAACTCACCACAATGAGCAGTTCTTC. Translation: CSARGGLAGTHHNEQFF. The V call is TRBV20-1, the J call TRBJ2-1, with 12 nucleotides matching TRBD2. This CDR3 region has 17 residues. Germline V CDR1 and CDR2: DFQATT, SNEGSKA (reference sequence). Losses at the gene ends were 1 base for V and 5 bases for J; bases not matched to a gene: 9.

This clonotype was detected ten times or more. The J gene is TRBJ2-7, the V gene TRBV7-9; 12 bases map to TRBD2. The CDR3 extends over 16 amino acids. V lost 3 bases and J lost 3; bases outside the gene matches: 6. Germline V gene data show CDR1 as SEHNR and CDR2 as FQNEAQ (reference sequence). Here the CDR3 reads CASSFTSGRRYYEQYF. CDR3 nucleotide sequence: TGTGCCAGCAGCTTTACTAGCGGGAGGAGATACTACGAGCAGTACTTC.

The chain is built from TRBV6-6 and TRBJ2-3, with D hard to call. CDR1 and CDR2 (germline): MNHNY, SVGAGI (reference sequence). Trimming shortened V by 5 bases and J by 8 bases, and 14 bases separated the two germline ends. The CDR3 length is 13 residues. Here the CDR3 DNA reads TGTGCCAGCAGTCAGACCTCGGCATGTACGCAGTATTTT. It encodes CASSQTSACTQYF.

This clonotype was seen repeatedly, ten times or more. The rearrangement joins TRBV9 to TRBJ2-7; the match to TRBD2 covers 8 bases. The germline CDR1 and CDR2 sequences are SGDLS and YYNGEE. CDR3 length: 15 amino acids. Unmatched junction bases numbered 9, after V lost 4 bases and J lost 3 bases. CDR3 DNA: TGTGCCAGCAGCAGAGACATAGCGGGATTCTACGAGCAGTACTTC. This sequence encodes CASSRDIAGFYEQYF.

This clonotype showed up many times. CDR3 amino acids: CASRDDRRPYNEQFF. CDR3 DNA sequence: TGTGCCAGCAGAGACGACAGGCGCCCCTACAATGAGCAGTTCTTC. The chain links TRBV6-5 to TRBJ2-1; possibly TRBD1 for D (6 bases). Per the germline V gene, CDR1 is MNHEY and CDR2 is SVGAGI. The CDR3 contains 15 residues. V was clipped by 6 bases and J by 2 bases, with 14 bases between them.

The V call is TRBV5-1, the J call TRBJ2-1; D assignment may be TRBD1 or TRBD2 (5 bases each). The length of the CDR3 is 17 residues. Germline CDR1 and CDR2: SGHRS and YFSETQ. The V gene lost 2 bases and the J gene lost 0 bases, with 15 bases spanning the gap. The chain's CDR3 is CASSFSRDGSSYNEQFF. The CDR3 DNA is TGCGCCAGCAGCTTTTCCCGGGACGGATCCTCCTACAATGAGCAGTTCTTC.

The table lists this clonotype with many counts. V gene TRBV3-1 combines with J gene TRBJ1-1; D not certain. This CDR3 comprises 17 residues. V was pared by 0 bases and J by 0 bases, with 14 bases between. The germline gives CDR1 LGHDT, CDR2 YNNKEL (reference sequence). The CDR3 coding sequence is TGTGCCAGCAGCCAAGAGGGTGAGGGCCCCATGAACACTGAAGCTTTCTTT. It encodes CASSQEGEGPMNTEAFF.

This clonotype appeared many times. This chain uses TRBV12-3 or TRBV12-4 with TRBJ2-3; D perhaps matches TRBD2 (7 bases). The CDR3 runs 18 residues. The V gene lost 5 bases and the J gene lost 1 base, with 22 bases spanning the gap. The CDR3 bases are TGTGCCAGCAGTGGTGGGGGGGGCAGGGAAGTAGGCACAGATACGCAGTATTTT. It specifies CASSGGGGREVGTDTQYF.

As regards this clonotype: A much bigger clone sits one base away, suggesting this may be a read error. V is TRBV28 and J is TRBJ2-2; D is perhaps TRBD2 (6 bases). The V gene lost 7 bases and the J gene lost 1 base, with 16 bases spanning the gap. The CDR3 is 16 amino acids. Germline CDR1 MDHEN, CDR2 SYDVKM. The CDR3 DNA follows: TGTGCCAGCACCCGGGGGATAGGACTGAACACCGGGGAGCTGTTTTTT. It translates to CASTRGIGLNTGELFF.

This clonotype was recorded many times. The rearrangement links TRBV24-1 to TRBJ2-1; D unresolved. From germline, CDR1 is KGHDR and CDR2 SFDVKD. The CDR3 runs 12 residues. Trimming cost V 5 bases and J 7 bases, with 8 bases left between them. The CDR3 loop reads CATSGIWNEQFF. CDR3 DNA sequence: TGTGCCACCAGTGGTATATGGAATGAGCAGTTCTTC.

This clonotype has ten or more counts. The chain couples TRBV7-3 to TRBJ2-7; D might be TRBD1 (5 bases). The germline CDR1 and CDR2 sequences are SGHTA and FQGTGA. Trimming stripped 2 bases from V and 5 bases from J, with 10 bases between. CDR3 size: 13 residues. CDR3 nucleotide sequence: TGTGCCAGCAGCTTATGGCAGGGTGACGAGCAGTACTTC. Translating gives CASSLWQGDEQYF.